Below are 9 T cell receptor beta chains sequenced from a single sample in a study of cytomegalovirus exposure and HLA in healthy donors. Produced via immunoSEQ multiplex PCR; TCRdb's table is partial and in-frame only. The profile shows more than 200,000 clones, about 92% of them singletons. The sample was PBMCs. The source is a woman aged 25 to 39 in good health and CMV-seronegative.

V is TRBV6-6 and J is TRBJ2-7; TRBD1 aligns across 7 bases. V lost 5 bases to trimming and J lost 3 bases; unmatched junction nucleotides: 10. Germline V gene lookup returns CDR1 MNHNY and CDR2 SVGAGI (reference sequence). This CDR3 spans 15 amino acids. The CDR3 nucleotides read TGTGCCAGCAGTAGACAGGGCCCTAGCTTCTACGAGCAGTACTTC. Translating it yields CASSRQGPSFYEQYF.

The chain couples TRBV5-6 to TRBJ1-4, with 8 bases matching TRBD1. This CDR3 has 14 amino acids. CDR1 and CDR2 from the germline V gene are SGHDT and YYEEEE. The J segment lost 8 bases and the V segment lost 2 bases, leaving 5 bases of the junction unmatched. DNA of the CDR3: TGTGCCAGCAGCTTCGCAGGGGGCGCGGAAAAACTGTTTTTT. This encodes CASSFAGGAEKLFF.

V and J are TRBV4-1 and TRBJ1-5; tentative D call: TRBD1 (5 bases). V gave up 4 bases and J gave up 0 bases, with 16 bases separating them. The CDR3 runs to 17 residues. Germline CDR1 is MGHRA and CDR2 is YSYEKL. The CDR3 reads CASSRRSGADSNQPQHF. CDR3 bases: TGCGCCAGCAGCCGACGTTCCGGGGCAGATAGCAATCAGCCCCAGCATTTT.

In this sample, this clone turned up once. The chain recombines TRBV6-5 with TRBJ1-2; unclear D gene. Trimming pared 6 bases from V and 3 bases from J, leaving 14 bases between. The length of the CDR3 is 14 residues. In germline, CDR1 is MNHEY, CDR2 SVGAGI. CDR3 in DNA: TGTGCCAGCAGGGAACGGTTCGGTGACTATGGCTACACCTTC. It is translated as CASRERFGDYGYTF.

The chain has TRBV11-2 and TRBJ2-7, with 9 bases fitting TRBD1. In germline, CDR1 is SGHAT, CDR2 FQNNGV. Trimming took 1 base from V and 5 from J; bases not matched to a gene: 6. CDR3 length: 15 residues. CDR3 region: CASSLVNRGQDEQYF. Written as DNA, the CDR3 is TGTGCCAGCAGCTTAGTGAACAGGGGGCAGGACGAGCAGTACTTC.

The rearrangement links TRBV15 to TRBJ2-7; TRBD2 aligns across 7 bases. Germline CDR1 and CDR2: LNHNV and YYDKDF (reference sequence). V dropped 5 bases and J dropped 4; count of bases not matched to a gene: 11. The CDR3 totals 15 residues. CDR3 amino acids: CATSQDRGRGYEQYF. For the CDR3, the DNA is TGTGCCACCAGCCAAGACCGCGGGAGAGGTTACGAGCAGTACTTC.

The chain links TRBV5-6 to TRBJ2-5; TRBD2 matches 14 bases. CDR3 length: 18 amino acids. Germline trimming cut 2 bases from V and 2 bases from J; bases unmatched to any gene: 8. Germline CDR1 and CDR2: SGHDT and YYEEEE. For the CDR3, the DNA is TGTGCCAGCAGCTTTCGACTAGCGGGAGGGCCGGGTCAAGAGACCCAGTACTTC. As protein: CASSFRLAGGPGQETQYF.

The V and J genes are TRBV7-9 and TRBJ2-7, with a weak D call TRBD1 (6 bases). CDR3 length equals 14 residues. V was cut by 5 bases and J by 0 bases, with 11 bases left in between. Germline V gives CDR1 SEHNR, CDR2 FQNEAQ (reference sequence). This chain's CDR3 is CASSPGQSSYEQYF. The CDR3 DNA reads TGTGCCAGCAGCCCAGGACAGTCCTCCTACGAGCAGTACTTC. The variable domain in full, with the rest retrieved from reference TRBV7-9 and TRBJ2-7, is DTGVSQNPRHKITKRGQNVTFRCDPISEHNRLYWYRQTLGQGPEFLTYFQNEAQLEKSRLLSDRFSAERPKGSFSTLEIQRTEQGDSAMYLCASSPGQSSYEQYFGPGTRLTVT.

The chain combines TRBV7-9 with TRBJ2-3; TRBD2 might be the D (6 bases). CDR3 size: 13 residues. CDR1 is SEHNR and CDR2 is FQNEAQ in the germline V gene (reference sequence). CDR3 protein: CATRGGSTDTQYF. DNA for the CDR3: TGTGCGACCAGAGGAGGGAGCACAGATACGCAGTATTTT.